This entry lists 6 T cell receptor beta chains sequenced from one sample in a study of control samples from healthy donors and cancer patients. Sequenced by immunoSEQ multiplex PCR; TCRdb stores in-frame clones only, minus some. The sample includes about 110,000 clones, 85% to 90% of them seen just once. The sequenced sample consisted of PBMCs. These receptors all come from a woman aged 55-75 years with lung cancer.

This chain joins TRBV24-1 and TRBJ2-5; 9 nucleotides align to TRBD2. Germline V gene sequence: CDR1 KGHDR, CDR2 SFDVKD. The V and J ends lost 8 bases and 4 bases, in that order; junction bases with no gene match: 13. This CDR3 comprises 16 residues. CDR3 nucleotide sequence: TGTGCCACCATGGCCAGCGGGAGGTCGGAGGGAGAGACCCAGTACTTC. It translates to CATMASGRSEGETQYF.

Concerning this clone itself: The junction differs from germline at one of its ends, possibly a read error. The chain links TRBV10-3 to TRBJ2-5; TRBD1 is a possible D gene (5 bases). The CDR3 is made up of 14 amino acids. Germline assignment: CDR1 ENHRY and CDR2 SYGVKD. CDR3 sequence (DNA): TGTGCCATCAGTGAGTCAACAGGCCAAGGGACCCAGTACTTC. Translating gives CAISESTGQGTQYF.

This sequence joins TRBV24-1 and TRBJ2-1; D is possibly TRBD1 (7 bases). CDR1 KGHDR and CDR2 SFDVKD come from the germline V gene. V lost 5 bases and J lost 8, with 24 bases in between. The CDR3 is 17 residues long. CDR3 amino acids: CATSAFPSQTGRYEQFF. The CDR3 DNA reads TGTGCCACCAGTGCATTTCCATCCCAGACAGGGAGGTATGAGCAGTTCTTC.

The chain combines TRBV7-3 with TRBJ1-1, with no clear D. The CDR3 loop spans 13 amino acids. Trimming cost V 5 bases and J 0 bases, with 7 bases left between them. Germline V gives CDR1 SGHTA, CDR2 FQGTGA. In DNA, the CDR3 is TGTGCCAGCAGCCGGACGGTGAACACTGAAGCTTTCTTT. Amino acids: CASSRTVNTEAFF.

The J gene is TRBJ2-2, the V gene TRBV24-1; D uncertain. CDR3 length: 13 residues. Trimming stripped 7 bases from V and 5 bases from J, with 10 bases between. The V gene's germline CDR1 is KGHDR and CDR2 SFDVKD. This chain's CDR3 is CATSQEITGELFF. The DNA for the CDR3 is TGTGCCACCAGCCAGGAGATAACCGGGGAGCTGTTTTTT.

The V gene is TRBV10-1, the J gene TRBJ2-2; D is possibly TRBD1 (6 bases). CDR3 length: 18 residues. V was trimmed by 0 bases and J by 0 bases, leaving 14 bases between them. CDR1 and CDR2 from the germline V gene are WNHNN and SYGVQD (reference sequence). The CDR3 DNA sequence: TGCGCCAGCAGTGAGTCTTCGGACAGAGCTGCGAACACCGGGGAGCTGTTTTTT. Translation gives CASSESSDRAANTGELFF.